This T cell receptor (beta chain) was identified during a study of somatic mutations in cytotoxic T cells in rheumatoid arthritis. The CDR3 covers 18 residues. Overall study results and limits: A finding that went unadjusted for multiple comparisons was the slight underrepresentation of TRBV07 in rheumatoid arthritis patients.

Per the original data handling: Seldom did patient CD8+ clones exceeding 1% match published virus-specific TCRB sequences. Using immunoSEQ multiplex PCR, the repertoire was profiled, and TCRdb retains in-frame clones only, with some absent. That table furnishes V, J and clone size, whereas the DNA furnished D and trimming. The table lists approximately 19,000 clones, more than 70% of them singletons. With respect to this clone: Its specificity is not known.

The V call is TRBV21-1, the J call TRBJ1-5. TRBV21-1 is an annotated pseudogene. The sample was CD8+ T cells sorted from blood. The receptor comes from an adult with rheumatoid arthritis. The CDR3 protein is CASSKKVNREGLNQPQHF. In DNA, the CDR3 is TGTGCCAGCAGCAAAAAGGTGAATAGGGAGGGACTGAATCAGCCCCAGCATTTT.